The source of this TCR beta chain is a study of PD-1 blockade in classical Hodgkin lymphoma. Study-wide results and caveats: Healthy donors were reported to have higher baseline TCR diversity than newly diagnosed patients. Reasons behind the repertoire differences stay unclear, perhaps disease activity or earlier therapy.

Measured with immunoSEQ multiplex PCR; TCRdb has only the in-frame clones, and not every one. Seen here are more than 45,000 clones, around 70% observed once, and the top ten hold around 10%. With respect to this clone: The antigen is unknown.

Every patient relapsed after autologous stem cell transplantation, and brentuximab vedotin exposure varied. With 6 bases removed from V and 0 bases from J, the gap between germline ends came to 9 bases. In germline, CDR1 is SNHLY, CDR2 FYNNEI. This CDR3 has 15 residues. This receptor was taken from a human donor with classical Hodgkin lymphoma. The rearrangement links TRBV2 to TRBJ2-6; D is perhaps TRBD2 (5 bases). The specimen was peripheral blood mononuclear cells (PBMCs), collected at baseline. CDR3 protein: CASRRESSGANVLTF. CDR3 in DNA: TGTGCCAGCAGACGGGAATCCTCTGGGGCCAACGTCCTGACTTTC.